The rows below give T cell receptor beta chains drawn from one sample of a study of T cell responses to AZD1222 COVID-19 vaccine. Sequenced by immunoSEQ multiplex PCR; TCRdb stores in-frame clones only, minus some. The data hold some 140,000 clones, with around nine tenths observed a single time. The sequences come from peripheral blood, collected on day 0 of AZD1222 vaccination. The source is an adult in good health. The CDR3 runs from the conserved cysteine through the conserved F or W. D genes are given only for firm matches.

V gene: TRBV10-3; J gene: TRBJ2-5; D gene: -; CDR3 DNA: TGTGCCATCAGTGAGGGGAAAGAGACCCAGTACTTC; CDR3 protein: CAISEGKETQYF
V gene: TRBV25-1; J gene: TRBJ1-5; D gene: TRBD1; CDR3 DNA: TGTGCCAGCAGTGAAGAGGGACAGGGGTATCAGCCCCAGCATTTT; CDR3 protein: CASSEEGQGYQPQHF
V gene: TRBV19; J gene: TRBJ1-1; D gene: TRBD1; CDR3 DNA: TGTGCCAGTAGAAGCGACAGGGGGTGGCCTTTCTTT; CDR3 protein: CASRSDRGWPFF
V gene: TRBV6-2/TRBV6-3; J gene: TRBJ2-7; D gene: TRBD2; CDR3 DNA: TGTGCCAGCAGTTACTCGCTGGGACTAGCGGGACCCAATCCACCGCACGAGCAGTACTTC; CDR3 protein: CASSYSLGLAGPNPPHEQYF
V gene: TRBV5-1; J gene: TRBJ2-7; D gene: TRBD1; CDR3 DNA: TGCGCCAGCAGCTTGTGGACAGGGTACGAGCAGTACTTC; CDR3 protein: CASSLWTGYEQYF
V gene: TRBV27; J gene: TRBJ1-1; D gene: -; CDR3 DNA: TGTGCCAGCAGGGTTACAGGAATGAACACTGAAGCTTTCTTT; CDR3 protein: CASRVTGMNTEAFF
V gene: TRBV24-1; J gene: TRBJ1-2; D gene: TRBD1; CDR3 DNA: TGTGCCACCAGTGATTTCGGGGAAGGACAGGGGTCGACGAACTATGGCTACACCTTC; CDR3 protein: CATSDFGEGQGSTNYGYTF
V gene: TRBV6-5; J gene: TRBJ1-2; D gene: -; CDR3 DNA: TGTGCCAGCAAATCTGGAGGGGGAGGCTATGGCTACACCTTC; CDR3 protein: CASKSGGGGYGYTF
V gene: TRBV7-2; J gene: TRBJ1-1; D gene: -; CDR3 DNA: TGTGCCAGCAGCTTGGCGGTGGGCACTGAAGCTTTCTTT; CDR3 protein: CASSLAVGTEAFF
V gene: TRBV4-3; J gene: TRBJ2-1; D gene: TRBD1; CDR3 DNA: TGCGCCAGCAGCCAGGACAGGGGGCGTCTCGATGAGCAGTTCTTC; CDR3 protein: CASSQDRGRLDEQFF
V gene: TRBV27; J gene: TRBJ1-1; D gene: -; CDR3 DNA: TGTGCCAGCAGTTCAGGGAACACTGAAGCTTTCTTT; CDR3 protein: CASSSGNTEAFF
V gene: TRBV24-1; J gene: TRBJ1-5; D gene: -; CDR3 DNA: TGTGCCACCAGTGATTTGCTTAGCAATCAGCCCCAGCATTTT; CDR3 protein: CATSDLLSNQPQHF
V gene: TRBV6-2/TRBV6-3; J gene: TRBJ1-5; D gene: -; CDR3 DNA: TGTGCCAGCAGTTACCCATTGGGTCAGCCCCAGCATTTT; CDR3 protein: CASSYPLGQPQHF
V gene: TRBV9; J gene: TRBJ2-7; D gene: -; CDR3 DNA: TGTGCCAGCAGCGTAGGGGGGGCGTCCCTACCGACCGAGCAGTACTTC; CDR3 protein: CASSVGGASLPTEQYF
V gene: TRBV6-5; J gene: TRBJ1-2; D gene: TRBD1; CDR3 DNA: TGTGCCAGCAGACAGGGGTATGGCTACACCTTC; CDR3 protein: CASRQGYGYTF
V gene: TRBV19; J gene: TRBJ2-7; D gene: -; CDR3 DNA: TGTGCCAGTAAAAGGGCAGCCTACTCCTACGAGCAGTACTTC; CDR3 protein: CASKRAAYSYEQYF